Each of the 14 T cell receptor beta chains below was sequenced from the same sample in a study of T cell repertoires in ileal Crohn's disease. The repertoire was sequenced with immunoSEQ multiplex PCR; TCRdb's copy has only in-frame clones and lacks some. The sample consists of over 2,000 clones, 93% of them appearing once. Time point here: inflamed ileum from the surgical specimen. Sequencing was performed on ileal tissue. Source of these receptors: an adult with Crohn's disease.

The chain recombines TRBV4-3 with TRBJ2-1; the match to TRBD2 covers 9 bases. CDR3 length: 15 amino acids. The V segment lost 0 bases and the J segment 15 bases; nucleotides outside the gene matches: 12. The germline gives CDR1 LGHNA, CDR2 YSLEER. CDR3 sequence reads: CASSQELLAGFGLFF. The CDR3 DNA is TGCGCCAGCAGCCAAGAACTACTAGCGGGTTTTGGGCTGTTCTTC.

This chain connects TRBV6-1 to TRBJ1-6; D gene unclear. V was pared by 4 bases and J by 1 base, with 8 bases between. CDR1 is MNHNS, CDR2 SASEGT, per germline. The CDR3 has 15 residues. CDR3 bases: TGTGCCAGCAGTGCGTGGGAATCCTATAATTCACCCCTCCACTTT. It is translated as CASSAWESYNSPLHF.

The rearrangement uses TRBV6-5 and TRBJ2-5, with 11 positions matching TRBD2. Trimming at V came to 4 bases and at J to 5 bases, leaving 6 bases not matched to a gene. The CDR3 sequence is 15 residues long. The V gene's germline CDR1 is MNHEY and CDR2 SVGAGI. The CDR3 loop is CASSSIAGGKETQYF. CDR3 sequence (DNA): TGTGCCAGCAGTTCCATAGCGGGGGGGAAGGAGACCCAGTACTTC.

The chain joins TRBV18 to TRBJ2-1; a weak D match, TRBD2 (6 bases). Trimming took 3 bases from V and 0 from J, leaving 12 bases between them. Per the germline V gene, CDR1 is KGHSH and CDR2 is LQKENI. There are 16 residues in the CDR3. The CDR3 loop is CASSPTGDHSYNEQFF. CDR3 nucleotides: TGTGCCAGCTCACCCACGGGGGACCACTCCTACAATGAGCAGTTCTTC.

The rearrangement uses TRBV7-2 and TRBJ2-7; D gene unclear. The CDR3 covers 11 residues. Trimming took 5 bases from V and 4 from J, leaving 6 bases between them. Germline values: CDR1 SGHTA, CDR2 FQGNSA. CDR3 coding DNA: TGTGCCAGCAGCCTGGAATACGAGCAGTACTTC. It encodes CASSLEYEQYF.

This chain uses TRBV28 with TRBJ2-7; 9 nucleotides agree with TRBD2. CDR3 length equals 14 residues. With 3 bases clipped from V and 6 bases from J, the junction kept 6 bases outside the gene matches. Germline-derived CDR1 and CDR2 are MDHEN and SYDVKM. For the CDR3, the DNA is TGTGCCAGCAGTTTGGAAGGCGGGGGGGCCGAGCAGTACTTC. Translated, it gives CASSLEGGGAEQYF.

The chain couples TRBV27 to TRBJ2-7; possibly TRBD1 for D (5 bases). The ends were cut back, 5 bases at V and 5 bases at J, with 22 bases in the middle. Germline V gene data show CDR1 as MNHEY and CDR2 as SMNVEV (reference sequence). This CDR3 contains 16 residues. The CDR3 sequence: CASSPGAGRYRDEQYF. CDR3 sequence (DNA): TGTGCCAGCAGTCCTGGGGCAGGGCGGTACCGGGACGAGCAGTACTTC.

J is TRBJ2-2 and V is TRBV27; 13 bases are a match to TRBD2. Looked up from germline, CDR1 is MNHEY and CDR2 is SMNVEV (reference sequence). The CDR3 has 14 residues. The trim removed 6 bases at V and 7 bases at J, leaving 2 bases unmatched. The DNA for the CDR3 is TGTGCCAGCAGACTAGCGGGAGGGATCGGGGAGCTGTTTTTT. Translation: CASRLAGGIGELFF.

The V gene is TRBV25-1, the J gene TRBJ2-2, with D maybe TRBD2 (6 bases). Germline CDR1 is MGHDK and CDR2 is SYGVNS. This CDR3 comprises 16 residues. Trimming removed 1 base from V and 4 bases from J, with 13 bases in between. The CDR3 here is CASSEFGGNPTGELFF. The CDR3 DNA is TGTGCCAGCAGTGAATTTGGGGGGAACCCCACCGGGGAGCTGTTTTTT.

This sequence joins TRBV19 and TRBJ1-2; D is perhaps TRBD1 (5 bases). In germline, CDR1 is LNHDA, CDR2 SQIVND (reference sequence). The ends were cut back, 6 bases at V and 5 bases at J, with 10 bases in the middle. CDR3 length: 12 amino acids. CDR3 sequence (DNA): TGTGCCAGTAGGCAGACAGAGTATGGCTACACCTTC. Its protein product is CASRQTEYGYTF.

The chain has TRBV11-3 and TRBJ2-1; D not resolved. V lost 5 bases and J lost 10, with 18 bases in between. Per the germline V gene, CDR1 is SGHNT and CDR2 is YENEEA. The CDR3 has 14 residues. The CDR3 coding sequence is TGTGCCAGCAGCCCATACCTTTCCCAGGCGGAGCAGTTCTTC. This encodes CASSPYLSQAEQFF.

The CDR3 region is CASSLALARGYEQYF. The DNA of the CDR3 is TGTGCCAGCAGCTTAGCCCTCGCCAGGGGCTACGAGCAGTACTTC. The chain has TRBV7-2 and TRBJ2-7, with D maybe TRBD1 (6 bases). Germline CDR1 is SGHTA and CDR2 is FQGNSA. V dropped 0 bases and J dropped 3 bases, with 12 bases sitting between them. This CDR3 is built from 15 residues. The full variable domain, in which reference TRBV7-2 and TRBJ2-7 provide the parts outside the CDR3, is GAGVSQSPSNKVTEKGKDVELRCDPISGHTALYWYRQSLGQGLEFLIYFQGNSAPDKSGLPSDRFSAERTGGSVSTLTIQRTQQEDSAVYLCASSLALARGYEQYFGPGTRLTVT.

The chain employs TRBV7-9 and TRBJ2-2, with TRBD1 identical over 11 bases. This CDR3 is 17 amino acids long. The V segment lost 5 bases and the J segment 5 bases; nucleotides outside the gene matches: 10. Germline V lookup: CDR1 SEHNR, CDR2 FQNEAQ (reference sequence). The CDR3 loop reads CASSQYPRDRGTGELFF. CDR3 nucleotide sequence: TGTGCCAGCAGCCAATATCCGCGGGACAGGGGGACCGGGGAGCTGTTTTTT.

The chain employs TRBV5-6 and TRBJ2-4; D is uncertain. Deletions cut 4 bases from V and 0 bases from J, with 14 bases between. The CDR3 has 16 residues. Germline V gene sequence: CDR1 SGHDT, CDR2 YYEEEE. The CDR3 DNA is TGTGCCAGCAGCCTTTCCCCGAGACTAGCCAAAAACATTCAGTACTTC. Amino acids: CASSLSPRLAKNIQYF.